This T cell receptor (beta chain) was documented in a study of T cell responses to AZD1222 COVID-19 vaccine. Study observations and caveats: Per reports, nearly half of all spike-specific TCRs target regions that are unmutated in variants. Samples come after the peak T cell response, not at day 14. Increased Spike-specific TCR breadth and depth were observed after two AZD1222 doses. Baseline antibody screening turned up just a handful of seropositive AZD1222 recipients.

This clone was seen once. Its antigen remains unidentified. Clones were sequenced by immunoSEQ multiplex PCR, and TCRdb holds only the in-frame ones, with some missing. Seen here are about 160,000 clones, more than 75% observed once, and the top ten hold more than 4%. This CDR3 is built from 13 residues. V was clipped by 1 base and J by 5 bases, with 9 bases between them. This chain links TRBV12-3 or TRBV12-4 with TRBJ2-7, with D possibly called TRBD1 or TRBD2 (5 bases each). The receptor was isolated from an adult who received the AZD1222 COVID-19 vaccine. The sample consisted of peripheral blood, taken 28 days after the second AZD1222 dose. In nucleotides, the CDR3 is TGTGCCAGCAGTTTAGGGGGGTTCCACGAGCAGTACTTC. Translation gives CASSLGGFHEQYF.